This T cell receptor beta chain is from a study of cytomegalovirus exposure and HLA in healthy donors. Study observations and caveats: TCR beta V- and J-gene trimming, according to a later analysis, was linked to a missense DCLRE1C variant. A reported reduction in N-insertions relative to the 666-donor mean was seen in an Asian-associated ancestry cluster in a later analysis. Specificity of a few CMV-associated chains for CMV antigens was verified in vitro.

With regard to this clone: The antigen is not known.

Per germline, CDR1 GTSNPN and CDR2 SVGIG (reference sequence). Trimming removed 1 base from V and 0 bases from J; junction bases left unmatched: 8. CDR3 length: 17 amino acids. Primers for the PCR totalled 60 Vbeta and 13 Jbeta. As originally analysed: Roughly 10 million shared chains were among the 65 million to 85 million unique TCR beta chains that a later analysis counted. Repertoires were generated with immunoSEQ multiplex PCR, while TCRdb's copy carries only in-frame clones and drops some. V, J and clone size are taken as reported in that table, and D and trimming were inferred from the DNA itself. The table lists 100,000 to 140,000 clones, 74% of them singletons.

The rearrangement joins TRBV30 to TRBJ2-3, with 9 bases that match TRBD2. Sequencing input: PBMCs. The clonotype comes from a woman in her forties in good health and CMV-seropositive. For the CDR3, the DNA is TGTGCCTGGAGTGACTCTAGCGGGGTAACTAGCACAGATACGCAGTATTTT. Residues: CAWSDSSGVTSTDTQYF.